This T cell receptor beta chain was documented in a study of tumor-infiltrating lymphocytes in primary liver carcinoma. This clonotype showed up many times. Total RNA and DNA came together from around 20-30 mg of bulk tissue without cell sorting. Priming with a constant-region primer yielded TCR beta cDNA from roughly 500 ng total RNA. Employing slightly modified ARM-PCR, three nested multiplex PCR rounds were run, and these gave rise to the TCR beta libraries. Amplification in the first two PCR rounds was performed using TRBV1-TRBV30 forward primers and a C-beta reverse primer for roughly 9 cycles each. TCRdb redid the calling of the multiplex PCR reads with MiXCR, one entry per CDR3 protein. The sample comprises 50,000 to 70,000 distinct CDR3 sequences, 70% to 85% of which are singletons, and approximately 50% rests with the top ten. V was cut by 5 bases and J by 9 bases, with 14 bases left in between. The CDR3 extends over 13 amino acids. Germline V gene data show CDR1 as MNHNY and CDR2 as SVGAGI (reference sequence).

The specimen was liver tumor tissue from sampling region 2. Subset here: tumor region T2, inferior pole. The TCR was taken from a man in his forties or fifties with primary liver carcinoma and hepatitis B virus infection. This chain links TRBV6-6 with TRBJ1-5; no reliable D call. CDR3 region: CASSILTVGPQHF. The CDR3 DNA sequence: TGTGCCAGCAGTATACTCACGGTCGGGCCCCAGCATTTT.